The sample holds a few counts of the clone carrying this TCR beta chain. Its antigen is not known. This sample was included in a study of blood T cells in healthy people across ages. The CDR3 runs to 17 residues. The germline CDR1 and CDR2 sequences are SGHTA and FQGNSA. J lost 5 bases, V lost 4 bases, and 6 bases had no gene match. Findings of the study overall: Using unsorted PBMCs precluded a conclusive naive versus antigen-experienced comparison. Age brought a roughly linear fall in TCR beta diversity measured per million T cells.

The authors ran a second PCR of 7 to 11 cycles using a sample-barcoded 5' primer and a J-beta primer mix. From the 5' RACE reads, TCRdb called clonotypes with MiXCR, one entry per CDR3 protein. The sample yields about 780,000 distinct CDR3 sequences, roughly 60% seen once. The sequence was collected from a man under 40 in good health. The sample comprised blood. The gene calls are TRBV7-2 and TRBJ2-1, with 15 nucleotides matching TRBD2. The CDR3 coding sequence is TGTGCCAGCAGCTCGAGGACTAGCGGGGGGGCTGACAATGAGCAGTTCTTC. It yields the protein CASSSRTSGGADNEQFF.